This entry concerns a single T cell receptor (beta chain). No antigen is known for it. This entry belongs to a study of T cell repertoires in cytomegalovirus infection. From germline, CDR1 is DFQATT and CDR2 SNEGSKA (reference sequence). With V trimmed by 3 bases and J by 4 bases, 6 bases remained unmatched. The CDR3 is made up of 14 amino acids. Regarding the study as a whole: The ex vivo response showed dominance by HLA-C-restricted CMV-specific TCR beta clonotypes.

MiXCR, applied by TCRdb to the reads, yields one record per CDR3 protein. The profile shows approximately 400,000 distinct CDR3 sequences, about 33% of them singletons. The sequenced sample consisted of PBMCs. The sequence was collected from a human donor in good health (CMV status not recorded). Some clones in this sample may be carry-over from other donors' samples. The chain carries TRBV20-1 and TRBJ2-1; 7 nucleotides match TRBD2. The CDR3 region has the DNA TGCAGTGCTAGGGGGACTAACGGGTACAATGAGCAGTTCTTC. Its protein product is CSARGTNGYNEQFF.